The 2 T cell receptor beta chains below were found in one sample sequenced in a study of T-cell reconstitution after alpha-beta-depleted transplantation in children. Preparing the TCRbeta library involved the use of unique molecular identifiers. TCRdb used MiXCR to reprocess the PCR reads, holding one entry per CDR3 protein. The table has about 500,000 distinct CDR3 sequences, approximately 32% seen once; the top ten hold less than 2.5%. The sequencing here drew on PBMCs from the stem cell graft donor, taken from the stem cell graft. These TCRs come from a human donor who donated a stem cell graft to a child with aplastic anemia.

This clonotype has a handful of counts. The V gene is TRBV20-1, the J gene TRBJ1-5; no definite D call. The CDR3 runs 15 residues. From germline, CDR1 is DFQATT and CDR2 SNEGSKA (reference sequence). V lost 0 bases, J lost 4 bases, and 13 bases lay in between. The CDR3 sequence is CSARESAGSNQPQHF. The CDR3 coding sequence is TGCAGTGCTAGAGAGTCCGCGGGATCTAATCAGCCCCAGCATTTT.

The sample holds a few counts of this clonotype. The CDR3 sequence is CATSDPNSGGVYNEQFF. In DNA form, the CDR3 reads TGTGCCACCAGTGATCCCAATAGCGGGGGGGTCTACAATGAGCAGTTCTTC. J is TRBJ2-1 and V is TRBV24-1, with 11 bases identical to TRBD2. The germline V gene encodes CDR1 KGHDR and CDR2 SFDVKD. The CDR3 extends over 17 amino acids. With V trimmed by 3 bases and J by 3 bases, 6 bases remained unmatched.